A single sample is the source of the 13 T cell receptor beta chains below, sequenced in a study of blood T cell repertoires in COVID-19. Measured with immunoSEQ multiplex PCR; TCRdb has only the in-frame clones, and not every one. The sample lists about 140,000 clones; about 87% were seen once. Sequencing was carried out using peripheral blood. The receptors come from a woman older than 75 with acute or convalescent COVID-19.

This chain connects TRBV9 to TRBJ1-6; 8 bases map to TRBD1. In germline, CDR1 is SGDLS, CDR2 YYNGEE. This CDR3 contains 15 residues. The trim removed 0 bases at V and 7 bases at J, leaving 3 bases unmatched. The CDR3 bases are TGTGCCAGCAGCGTAGTAGCAGGGGGCAATTCACCCCTCCACTTT. Protein product: CASSVVAGGNSPLHF.

The chain joins TRBV3-1 (or the pseudogene TRBV3-2) to TRBJ1-5; D is ambiguous. CDR1 and CDR2 (germline): LGHDT, YNNKEL (reference sequence). The CDR3 length is 15 residues. The V end lost 1 base, the J end lost 0 bases, and 7 bases lay between the germline ends. The CDR3 coding sequence is TGTGCCAGCAGCCAAGGAGGGTATAGCAATCAGCCCCAGCATTTT. This gives the protein CASSQGGYSNQPQHF.

This clone was observed a single time. The chain is built from TRBV11-3 and TRBJ2-7, with 7 bases identical to TRBD1. Germline lookup yields CDR1 SGHNT and CDR2 YENEEA. V lost 1 base, J lost 0 bases, and 3 bases stayed unmatched. The CDR3 is 15 residues long. The CDR3 sequence: CASSLGAGGSYEQYF. CDR3 in DNA: TGTGCCAGCAGCTTAGGGGCAGGGGGCTCCTACGAGCAGTACTTC.

The chain couples TRBV11-3 to TRBJ2-7; 9 nucleotides match TRBD2. Looked up from germline, CDR1 is SGHNT and CDR2 is YENEEA. Trimming took 5 bases from V and 5 from J; bases not matched to a gene: 10. The CDR3 totals 15 residues. In DNA form, the CDR3 reads TGTGCCAGCAGCGAAGGAACCGGGACTAGCCACGAGCAGTACTTC. Encoded protein: CASSEGTGTSHEQYF. Using reference TRBV11-3 and TRBJ2-7 for the parts outside the CDR3, the full variable domain is EAGVVQSPRYKIIEKKQPVAFWCNPISGHNTLYWYLQNLGQGPELLIRYENEEAVDDSQLPKDRFSAERLKGVDSTLKIQPAELGDSAVYLCASSEGTGTSHEQYFGPGTRLTVT.

This chain uses TRBV11-2 with TRBJ1-1; possibly TRBD1 for D (6 bases). The CDR3 sequence is 13 residues long. V was trimmed by 8 bases and J by 1 base, leaving 11 bases between them. The germline V gene encodes CDR1 SGHAT and CDR2 FQNNGV. CDR3 sequence (DNA): TGTGCCAGCTCCCGGGGGGCGAACACTGAAGCTTTCTTT. Protein: CASSRGANTEAFF.

The chain is built from TRBV18 and TRBJ1-1; 9 bases line up with TRBD1. Germline V gene lookup returns CDR1 KGHSH and CDR2 LQKENI. There are 14 residues in the CDR3. After removal of 2 bases from V and 4 bases from J, the junction contained 2 bases not matched to a gene. The CDR3 DNA reads TGTGCCAGCTCACCAGCGACAGGGGGCACTGAAGCTTTCTTT. It codes for CASSPATGGTEAFF.

The chain links TRBV3-1 (or the pseudogene TRBV3-2) to TRBJ2-2; 8 bases are shared with TRBD2. Per the germline V gene, CDR1 is LGHDT and CDR2 is YNNKEL (reference sequence). V was clipped by 4 bases and J by 8 bases; unmatched bases: 6. The CDR3 is made up of 14 amino acids. DNA for the CDR3: TGTGCCAGCAGCCCGGGGGGGCGAGGTGGGGAGCTGTTTTTT. Translated, it gives CASSPGGRGGELFF.

This chain connects TRBV6-5 to TRBJ1-1; 8 bases line up with TRBD1. V lost 7 bases and J lost 1; bases outside the gene matches: 5. This CDR3 comprises 14 residues. CDR1 is MNHEY and CDR2 is SVGAGI in the germline V gene. CDR3 region: CASTHRGGNTEAFF. DNA of the CDR3: TGTGCCAGCACCCACAGGGGGGGGAACACTGAAGCTTTCTTT.

The chain combines TRBV7-2 with TRBJ2-5, with TRBD1 matching 10 bases. V lost 0 bases to trimming and J lost 4 bases; unmatched junction nucleotides: 2. From germline, CDR1 is SGHTA and CDR2 FQGNSA. CDR3 length equals 15 residues. CDR3 DNA sequence: TGTGCCAGCAGCTTAGCGACAGGGGGCATAGAGACCCAGTACTTC. Protein product: CASSLATGGIETQYF.

This chain joins TRBV3-1 (or the pseudogene TRBV3-2) and TRBJ2-4; a possible D gene is TRBD2 (6 bases). The CDR3 length is 14 residues. V was trimmed by 1 base and J by 12 bases, leaving 16 bases between them. Germline CDR1 is LGHDT and CDR2 is YNNKEL (reference sequence). The chain's CDR3 is CASSQGLEGTTQYF. CDR3 coding DNA: TGTGCCAGCAGCCAAGGTTTGGAGGGCACGACTCAGTACTTC.

This clone was detected only a few times. The CDR3 sequence: CASSSQPQSNYGYTF. CDR3 nucleotide sequence: TGTGCCAGCAGCTCCCAACCCCAGTCTAACTATGGCTACACCTTC. V is TRBV9 and J is TRBJ1-2, with unresolved D. The CDR3 extends over 15 amino acids. CDR1 is SGDLS, CDR2 YYNGEE, per germline. V was cut by 4 bases and J by 0 bases, with 13 bases left in between.

V is TRBV2 and J is TRBJ1-6, with D possibly matching TRBD1 (5 bases). The CDR3 runs to 16 residues. Trimming stripped 4 bases from V and 2 bases from J, with 12 bases between. Looked up from germline, CDR1 is SNHLY and CDR2 is FYNNEI. CDR3 sequence reads: CASSAGLRTYNSPLHF. The CDR3 nucleotides read TGTGCCAGCAGTGCGGGACTCCGCACCTATAATTCACCCCTCCACTTT.

The genes are TRBV2 and TRBJ2-5, with 8 bases matching TRBD1. The CDR3 runs 14 residues. V lost 7 bases and J lost 4; bases outside the gene matches: 8. CDR1 and CDR2 (germline): SNHLY, FYNNEI. CDR3: CASTAQGAGETQYF. DNA of the CDR3: TGTGCCAGCACCGCCCAGGGGGCAGGAGAGACCCAGTACTTC.